What follows describes a single T cell receptor (beta chain). This specimen belongs to a study of blood T cell repertoires in COVID-19. Study-level background: The cDNA or gDNA used as material had been derived from T cells, B-cell-depleted T cells, or PBMCs.

Some clones are missing from TCRdb's copy, which holds only in-frame ones; the method was immunoSEQ multiplex PCR. The sample lists around 12,000 clones; about 90% were seen once. The CDR3 is 15 residues long. The germline gives CDR1 MNHEY, CDR2 SVGAGI. V lost 0 bases to trimming and J lost 3 bases, with 11 bases between them. Sequenced: peripheral blood. The chain has TRBV6-5 and TRBJ1-1; the D gene is possibly TRBD1 (5 bases). The origin of this receptor is a human donor in a cohort sampled during active COVID-19. CDR3 amino acids: CASSYSGQADTEAFF. In DNA, the CDR3 is TGTGCCAGCAGTTACTCGGGGCAGGCGGACACTGAAGCTTTCTTT.